This T cell receptor (beta chain) was recorded in a study of beta chain features in type 1 diabetes. Sorted CD4+ subsets: naive, central memory, regulatory, stem cell-like memory (CD45RO/CCR7/CD25/CD127/CD95/CD27 panel). Each sorted population was over 95% pure. Germline values: CDR1 MDHEN, CDR2 SYDVKM. The CDR3 runs 14 residues. V trimming: 6 bases; J trimming: 5 bases; junction bases outside the gene matches: 8. The authors reverse transcribed all of the isolated RNA, so sequencing captured expressed TCRB transcripts. Profiling relied on immunoSEQ multiplex PCR, and the TCRdb table lists in-frame clones only, not all of them. The repertoire holds 350,000 to 400,000 clones, roughly 13% seen once, with around 0.0099% in the top ten. This clone has more than one count but fewer than ten. Its matching antigen is unknown. Findings of the study overall: Insertions at VDJ junctions were less frequent in type 1 diabetes patients. These patients also deleted more nucleotides at the same junctions. There was a moderate but significant shortening of TCRB CDR3s in all four CD4+ subsets of Type 1 diabetes patients. Compared to healthy donors, patients appeared to have naive, central memory and Treg TCRB repertoires that were more alike.

Source material: naive CD4+ T cells from blood. This TCR was recovered from a woman under 30 with type 1 diabetes. The rearrangement joins TRBV28 to TRBJ2-5; 8 bases map to TRBD1. The CDR3 reads CASRTTGDGETQYF. DNA of the CDR3: TGTGCCAGCAGGACGACAGGGGATGGGGAGACCCAGTACTTC.